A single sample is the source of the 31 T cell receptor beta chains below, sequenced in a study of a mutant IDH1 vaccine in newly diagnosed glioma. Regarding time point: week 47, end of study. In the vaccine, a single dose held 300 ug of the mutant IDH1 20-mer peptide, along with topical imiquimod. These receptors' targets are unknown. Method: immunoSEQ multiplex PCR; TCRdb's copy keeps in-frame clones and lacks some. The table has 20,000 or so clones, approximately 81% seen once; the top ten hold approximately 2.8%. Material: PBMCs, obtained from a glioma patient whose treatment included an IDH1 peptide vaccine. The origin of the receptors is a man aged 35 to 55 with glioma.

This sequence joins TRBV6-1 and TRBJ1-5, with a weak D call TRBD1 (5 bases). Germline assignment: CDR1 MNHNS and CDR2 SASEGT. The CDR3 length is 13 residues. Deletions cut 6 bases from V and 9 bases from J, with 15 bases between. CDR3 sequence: CASSGGGGWPQHF. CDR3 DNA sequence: TGTGCCAGCAGCGGGGGGGGAGGTTGGCCCCAGCATTTT.

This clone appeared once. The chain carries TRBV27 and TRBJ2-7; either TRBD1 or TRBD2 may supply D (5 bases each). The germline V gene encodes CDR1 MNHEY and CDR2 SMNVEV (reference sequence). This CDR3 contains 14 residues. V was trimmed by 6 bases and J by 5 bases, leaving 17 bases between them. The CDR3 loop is CASRSGARENEQYF. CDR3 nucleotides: TGTGCCAGCAGAAGTGGGGCGAGGGAGAACGAGCAGTACTTC.

DNA of the CDR3: TGTGCCAGCACACCCGGGACTAGCGGGAGGGCCGAGCAGTACTTC. Translated, it gives CASTPGTSGRAEQYF. This sequence joins TRBV27 and TRBJ2-7, with TRBD2 identical over 16 bases. This CDR3 has 15 residues. The germline V gene encodes CDR1 MNHEY and CDR2 SMNVEV (reference sequence). V lost 7 bases to trimming and J lost 6 bases; unmatched junction nucleotides: 6.

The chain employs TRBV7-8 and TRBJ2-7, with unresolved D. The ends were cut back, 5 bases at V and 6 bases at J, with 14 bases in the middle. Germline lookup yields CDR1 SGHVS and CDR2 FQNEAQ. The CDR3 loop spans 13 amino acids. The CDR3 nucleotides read TGTGCCAGCAGCCCAAACCACCGGAGCGAGCAGTACTTC. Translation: CASSPNHRSEQYF.

CDR3 nucleotide sequence: TGTGCCAGCCGACTAGCGGGAGCCACCGGGGAGCTGTTTTTT. It encodes CASRLAGATGELFF. This chain uses TRBV25-1 with TRBJ2-2, with 12 bases aligning to TRBD2. Germline loops: CDR1 MGHDK, CDR2 SYGVNS. The length of the CDR3 is 14 residues. V lost 8 bases, J lost 4 bases, and 2 bases stayed unmatched.

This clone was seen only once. Here the CDR3 DNA reads TGCGCCAGCAGCTTGGTCGGGACAGGGATCAACGAGCAGTACTTC. Protein sequence: CASSLVGTGINEQYF. The chain has TRBV5-1 and TRBJ2-7; TRBD1 matches 9 bases. From germline, CDR1 is SGHRS and CDR2 YFSETQ. The CDR3 runs to 15 residues. The junction had 6 bases not matched to a gene; V was cut back by 0 bases and J by 5 bases.

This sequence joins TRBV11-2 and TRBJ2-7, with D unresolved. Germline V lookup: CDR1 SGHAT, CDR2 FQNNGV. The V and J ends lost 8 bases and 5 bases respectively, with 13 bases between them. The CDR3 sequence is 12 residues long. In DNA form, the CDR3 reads TGTGCCAGCGGCGGCTTAAGCAACGAGCAGTACTTC. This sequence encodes CASGGLSNEQYF.

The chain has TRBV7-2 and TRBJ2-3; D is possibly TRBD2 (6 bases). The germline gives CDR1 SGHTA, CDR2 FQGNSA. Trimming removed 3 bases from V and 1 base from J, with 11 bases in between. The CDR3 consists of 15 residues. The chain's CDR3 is CASSLVGSGTDTQYF. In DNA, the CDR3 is TGTGCCAGCAGCTTGGTCGGGAGCGGCACAGATACGCAGTATTTT. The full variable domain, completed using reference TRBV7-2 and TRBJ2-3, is GAGVSQSPSNKVTEKGKDVELRCDPISGHTALYWYRQSLGQGLEFLIYFQGNSAPDKSGLPSDRFSAERTGGSVSTLTIQRTQQEDSAVYLCASSLVGSGTDTQYFGPGTRLTVL.

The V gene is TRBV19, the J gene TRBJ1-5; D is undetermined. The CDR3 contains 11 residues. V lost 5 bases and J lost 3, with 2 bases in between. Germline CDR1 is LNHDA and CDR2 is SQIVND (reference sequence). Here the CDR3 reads CASSPNQPQHF. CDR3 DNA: TGTGCCAGTAGTCCCAATCAGCCCCAGCATTTT.

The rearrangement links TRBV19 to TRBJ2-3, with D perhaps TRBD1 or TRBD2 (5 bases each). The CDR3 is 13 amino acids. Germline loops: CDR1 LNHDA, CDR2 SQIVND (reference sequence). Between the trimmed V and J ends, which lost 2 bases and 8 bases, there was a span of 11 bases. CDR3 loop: CASSIRDVGTQYF. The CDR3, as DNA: TGTGCCAGTAGTATAAGGGACGTTGGTACGCAGTATTTT.

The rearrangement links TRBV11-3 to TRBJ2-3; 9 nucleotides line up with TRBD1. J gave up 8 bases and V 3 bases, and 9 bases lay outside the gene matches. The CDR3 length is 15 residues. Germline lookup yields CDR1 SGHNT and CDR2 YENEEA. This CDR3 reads CASSLGGQGQGTQYF. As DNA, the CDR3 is TGTGCCAGCAGCTTGGGGGGACAGGGCCAGGGTACGCAGTATTTT.

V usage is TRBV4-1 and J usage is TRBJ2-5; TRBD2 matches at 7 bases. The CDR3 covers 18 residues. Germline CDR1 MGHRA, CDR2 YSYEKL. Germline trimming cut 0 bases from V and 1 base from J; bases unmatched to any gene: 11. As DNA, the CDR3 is TGCGCCAGCAGCCAAGATATGGGGCTAGCGGAGATCCAAGAGACCCAGTACTTC. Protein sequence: CASSQDMGLAEIQETQYF.

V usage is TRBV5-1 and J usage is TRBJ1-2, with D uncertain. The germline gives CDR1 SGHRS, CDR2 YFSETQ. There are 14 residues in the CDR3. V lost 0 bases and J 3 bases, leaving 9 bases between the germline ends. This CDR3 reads CASSLVGQDYGYTF. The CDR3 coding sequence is TGCGCCAGCAGCTTGGTAGGGCAGGACTATGGCTACACCTTC.

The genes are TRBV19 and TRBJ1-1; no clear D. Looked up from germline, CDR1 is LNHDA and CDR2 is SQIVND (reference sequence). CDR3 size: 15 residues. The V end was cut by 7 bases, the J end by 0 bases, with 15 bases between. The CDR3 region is CASNLGSTLNTEAFF. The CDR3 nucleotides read TGTGCCAGTAACCTCGGCAGCACGCTGAACACTGAAGCTTTCTTT.

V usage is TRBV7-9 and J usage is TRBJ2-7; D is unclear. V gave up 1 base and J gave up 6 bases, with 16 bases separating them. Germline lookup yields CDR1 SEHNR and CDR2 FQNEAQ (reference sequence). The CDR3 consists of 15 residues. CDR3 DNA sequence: TGTGCCAGCAGCTTAGTGGCTGCTATATCCCCCGAGCAGTACTTC. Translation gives CASSLVAAISPEQYF.

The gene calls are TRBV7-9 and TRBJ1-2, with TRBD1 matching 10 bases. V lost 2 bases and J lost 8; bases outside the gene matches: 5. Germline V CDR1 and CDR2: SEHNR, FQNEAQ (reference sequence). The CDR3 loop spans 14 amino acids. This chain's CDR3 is CASSLFGTGDGYTF. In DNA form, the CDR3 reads TGTGCCAGCAGCTTATTCGGGACAGGGGACGGCTACACCTTC. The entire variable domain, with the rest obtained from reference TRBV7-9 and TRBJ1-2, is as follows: DTGVSQNPRHKITKRGQNVTFRCDPISEHNRLYWYRQTLGQGPEFLTYFQNEAQLEKSRLLSDRFSAERPKGSFSTLEIQRTEQGDSAMYLCASSLFGTGDGYTFGSGTRLTVV.

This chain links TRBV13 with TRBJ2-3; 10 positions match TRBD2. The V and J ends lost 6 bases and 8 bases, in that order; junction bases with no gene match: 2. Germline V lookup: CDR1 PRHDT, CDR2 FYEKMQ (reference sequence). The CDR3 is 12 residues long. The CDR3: CASRIAGGTQYF. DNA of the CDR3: TGTGCCAGCAGGATAGCGGGGGGTACGCAGTATTTT.

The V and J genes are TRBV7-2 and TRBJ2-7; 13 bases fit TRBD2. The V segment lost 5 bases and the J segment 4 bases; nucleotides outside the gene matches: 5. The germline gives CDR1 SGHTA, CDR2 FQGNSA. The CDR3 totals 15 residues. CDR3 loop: CASSPRTSGGYEQYF. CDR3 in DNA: TGTGCCAGCAGCCCGCGGACTAGCGGGGGTTACGAGCAGTACTTC.

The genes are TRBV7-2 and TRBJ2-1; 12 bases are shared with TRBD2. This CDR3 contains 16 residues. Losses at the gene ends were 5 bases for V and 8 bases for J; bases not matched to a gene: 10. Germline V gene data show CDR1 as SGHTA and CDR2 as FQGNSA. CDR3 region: CASSPRLAGDWDEQFF. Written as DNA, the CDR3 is TGTGCCAGCAGCCCGAGACTAGCGGGAGATTGGGATGAGCAGTTCTTC.

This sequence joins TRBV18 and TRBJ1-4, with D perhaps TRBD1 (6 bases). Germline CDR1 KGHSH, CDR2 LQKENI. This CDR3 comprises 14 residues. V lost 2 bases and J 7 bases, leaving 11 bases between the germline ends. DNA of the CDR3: TGTGCCAGCTCACCAATTGGGGGCGGTGAAAAACTGTTTTTT. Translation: CASSPIGGGEKLFF.

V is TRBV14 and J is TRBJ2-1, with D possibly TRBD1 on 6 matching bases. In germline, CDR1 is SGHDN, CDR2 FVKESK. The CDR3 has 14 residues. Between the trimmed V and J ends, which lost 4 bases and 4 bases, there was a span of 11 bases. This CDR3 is CASSLTTGYNEQFF. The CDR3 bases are TGTGCCAGCAGCCTAACGACAGGATACAATGAGCAGTTCTTC. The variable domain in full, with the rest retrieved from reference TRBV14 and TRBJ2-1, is EAGVTQFPSHSVIEKGQTVTLRCDPISGHDNLYWYRRVMGKEIKFLLHFVKESKQDESGMPNNRFLAERTGGTYSTLKVQPAELEDSGVYFCASSLTTGYNEQFFGPGTRLTVL.

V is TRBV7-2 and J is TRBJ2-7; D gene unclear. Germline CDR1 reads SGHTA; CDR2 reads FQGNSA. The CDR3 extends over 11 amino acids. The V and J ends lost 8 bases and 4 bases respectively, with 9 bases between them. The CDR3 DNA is TGTGCCAGCGCAGCATGGTACGAGCAGTACTTC. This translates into CASAAWYEQYF.

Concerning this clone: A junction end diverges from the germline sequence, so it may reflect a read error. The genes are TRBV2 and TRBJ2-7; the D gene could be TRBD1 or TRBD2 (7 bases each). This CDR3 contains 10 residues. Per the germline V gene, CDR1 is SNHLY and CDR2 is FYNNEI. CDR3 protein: CASGEGDRRF. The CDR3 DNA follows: TGTGCCAGCGGGGAGGGGGACAGAAGGTTC.

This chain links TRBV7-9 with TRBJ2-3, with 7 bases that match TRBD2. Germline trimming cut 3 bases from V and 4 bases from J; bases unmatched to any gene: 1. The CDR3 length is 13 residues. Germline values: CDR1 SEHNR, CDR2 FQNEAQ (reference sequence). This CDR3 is CASSLGGPDTQYF. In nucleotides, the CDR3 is TGTGCCAGCAGCTTGGGAGGGCCAGATACGCAGTATTTT.

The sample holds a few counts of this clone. The CDR3 DNA sequence: TGTGCCAGCACCGACAGACAGGGAAGAGAAAACTATGGCTACACCTTC. The encoded protein is CASTDRQGRENYGYTF. The chain has TRBV28 and TRBJ1-2; TRBD1 aligns across 7 bases. The CDR3 is made up of 16 amino acids. Germline V gene sequence: CDR1 MDHEN, CDR2 SYDVKM. V was pared by 7 bases and J by 2 bases, with 13 bases of the junction left unmatched.

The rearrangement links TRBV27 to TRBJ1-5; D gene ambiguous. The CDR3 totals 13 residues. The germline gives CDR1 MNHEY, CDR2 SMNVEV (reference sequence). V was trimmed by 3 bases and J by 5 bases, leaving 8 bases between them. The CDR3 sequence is CASSLGVDQPQHF. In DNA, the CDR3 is TGTGCCAGCAGTTTGGGTGTAGATCAGCCCCAGCATTTT.

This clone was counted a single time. CDR3 amino acids: CASSLKLARYNEQFF. As DNA, the CDR3 is TGTGCCAGCAGCTTGAAGCTAGCTAGGTACAATGAGCAGTTCTTC. This sequence joins TRBV5-6 and TRBJ2-1; D may be TRBD2 (5 bases). Per germline, CDR1 SGHDT and CDR2 YYEEEE. V lost 1 base, J lost 4 bases, and 12 bases lay in between. This CDR3 spans 15 amino acids.

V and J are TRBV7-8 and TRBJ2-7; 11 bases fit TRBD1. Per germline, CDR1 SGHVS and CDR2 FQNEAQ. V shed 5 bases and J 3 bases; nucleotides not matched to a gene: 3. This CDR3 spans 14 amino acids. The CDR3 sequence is CASSRTGGLYEQYF. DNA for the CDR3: TGTGCCAGCAGCAGGACAGGGGGCCTCTACGAGCAGTACTTC. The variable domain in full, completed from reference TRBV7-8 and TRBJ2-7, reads GAGVSQSPRYKVAKRGQDVALRCDPISGHVSLFWYQQALGQGPEFLTYFQNEAQLDKSGLPSDRFFAERPEGSVSTLKIQRTQQEDSAVYLCASSRTGGLYEQYFGPGTRLTVT.

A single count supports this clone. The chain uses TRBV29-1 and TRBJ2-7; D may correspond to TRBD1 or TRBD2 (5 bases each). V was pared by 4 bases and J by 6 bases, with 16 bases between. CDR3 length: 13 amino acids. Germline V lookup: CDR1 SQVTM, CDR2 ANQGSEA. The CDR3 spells CSVVGALAGEQYF. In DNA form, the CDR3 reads TGCAGCGTTGTCGGGGCCCTAGCAGGCGAGCAGTACTTC.

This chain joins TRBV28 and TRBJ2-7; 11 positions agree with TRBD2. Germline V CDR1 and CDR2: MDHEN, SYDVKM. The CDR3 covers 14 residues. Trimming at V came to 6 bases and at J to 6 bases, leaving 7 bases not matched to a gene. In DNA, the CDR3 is TGTGCCAGCAGGACCTTTCTAGCGGGAGGCGAGCAGTACTTC. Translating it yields CASRTFLAGGEQYF.

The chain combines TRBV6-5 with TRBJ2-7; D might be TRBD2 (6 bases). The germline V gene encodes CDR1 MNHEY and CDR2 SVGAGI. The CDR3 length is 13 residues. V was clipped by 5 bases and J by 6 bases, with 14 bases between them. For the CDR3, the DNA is TGTGCCAGCAGTCCTGGAGGGGCCTCCGAGCAGTACTTC. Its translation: CASSPGGASEQYF.